The rows below give T cell receptor beta chains drawn from one sample of a study of T cells in Graves' hyperthyroidism and ophthalmopathy. TCRdb re-called the multiplex PCR reads through MiXCR, storing one row per CDR3 protein. The table has some 300,000 distinct CDR3 sequences, about an eighth seen once; the top ten hold approximately 7.9%. Sequencing was done on a sample of blood. Every receptor here comes from a woman aged 40 to 50 with Graves' hyperthyroidism. CDR3s include the opening cysteine and the closing phenylalanine or tryptophan. Each record gives: D gene, V gene, clone size, J gene, CDR3 protein, CDR3 DNA. A D gene is named only where the DNA matches it firmly. The listing skips clone size in some rows; elsewhere it reads once, few, many or a size class.

D gene: .
V gene: TRBV5-8
clone size: .
J gene: TRBJ1-2
CDR3 protein: CASSPRQDVNYGYTF
CDR3 DNA: TGTGCCAGCAGCCCTAGACAGGACGTCAACTATGGCTACACCTTC

D gene: TRBD2
V gene: TRBV28
clone size: many
J gene: TRBJ2-1
CDR3 protein: CASSLLGTWTSGNPEQFF
CDR3 DNA: TGTGCCAGCAGTTTACTGGGCACCTGGACTAGCGGGAATCCTGAGCAGTTCTTC

D gene: .
V gene: TRBV20-1
clone size: many
J gene: TRBJ2-3
CDR3 protein: CSARGTTTGTDTQYF
CDR3 DNA: TGCAGTGCTAGAGGGACTACAACGGGAACAGATACGCAGTATTTT

D gene: .
V gene: TRBV20-1
clone size: few
J gene: TRBJ2-5
CDR3 protein: CSALKTLNQETQYF
CDR3 DNA: TGCAGTGCCCTGAAGACACTGAACCAAGAGACCCAGTACTTC

D gene: TRBD2
V gene: TRBV10-1
clone size: .
J gene: TRBJ2-7
CDR3 protein: CASSGGLAAGEQYF
CDR3 DNA: TGCGCCAGCAGTGGGGGACTAGCGGCGGGCGAGCAGTACTTC

D gene: TRBD1
V gene: TRBV6-6
clone size: many
J gene: TRBJ1-1
CDR3 protein: CASSYSGDRGTEAFF
CDR3 DNA: TGTGCCAGCAGTTACTCAGGGGACAGGGGCACTGAAGCTTTCTTT

D gene: TRBD2
V gene: TRBV3-1
clone size: many
J gene: TRBJ2-1
CDR3 protein: CASRSGGYNEQFF
CDR3 DNA: TGTGCCAGCCGGAGCGGGGGGTACAATGAGCAGTTCTTC

D gene: .
V gene: TRBV19
clone size: few
J gene: TRBJ1-1
CDR3 protein: CASSILGSEAFF
CDR3 DNA: TGTGCCAGTAGTATATTGGGCTCTGAAGCTTTCTTT

D gene: TRBD1
V gene: TRBV20-1
clone size: many
J gene: TRBJ1-2
CDR3 protein: CSARHRDSLLGYTF
CDR3 DNA: TGCAGTGCTAGACACCGGGACAGCCTATTGGGCTACACCTTC

D gene: .
V gene: TRBV19
clone size: .
J gene: TRBJ1-1
CDR3 protein: CASSIGGSAFF
CDR3 DNA: TGTGCCAGTAGTATAGGGGGCTCAGCTTTCTTT